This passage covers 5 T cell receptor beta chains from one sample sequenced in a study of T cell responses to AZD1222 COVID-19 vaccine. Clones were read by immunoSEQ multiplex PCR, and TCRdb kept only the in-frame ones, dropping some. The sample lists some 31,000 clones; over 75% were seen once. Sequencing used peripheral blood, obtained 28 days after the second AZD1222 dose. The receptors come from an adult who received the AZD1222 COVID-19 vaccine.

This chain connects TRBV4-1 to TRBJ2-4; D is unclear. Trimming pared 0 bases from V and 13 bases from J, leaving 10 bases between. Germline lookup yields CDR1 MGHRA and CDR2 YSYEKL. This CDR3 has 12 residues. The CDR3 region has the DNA TGCGCCAGCAGCCAAGACGGTATTGCCCAGTACTTC. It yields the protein CASSQDGIAQYF.

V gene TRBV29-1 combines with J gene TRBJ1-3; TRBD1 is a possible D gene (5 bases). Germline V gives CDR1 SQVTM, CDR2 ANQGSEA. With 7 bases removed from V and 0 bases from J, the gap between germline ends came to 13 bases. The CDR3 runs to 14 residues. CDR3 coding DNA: TGCAGCGCACGGGGCAGCACCTCTGGAAACACCATATATTTT. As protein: CSARGSTSGNTIYF. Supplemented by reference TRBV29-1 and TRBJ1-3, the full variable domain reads SAVISQKPSRDICQRGTSLTIQCQVDSQVTMMFWYRQQPGQSLTLIATANQGSEATYESGFVIDKFPISRPNLTFSTLTVSNMSPEDSSIYLCSARGSTSGNTIYFGEGSWLTVV.

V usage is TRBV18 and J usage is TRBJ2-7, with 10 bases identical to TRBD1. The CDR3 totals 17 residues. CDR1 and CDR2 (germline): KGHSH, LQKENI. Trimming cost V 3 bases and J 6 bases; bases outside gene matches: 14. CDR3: CASSPISGRTGGSEQYF. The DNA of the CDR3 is TGTGCCAGCTCACCTATCTCCGGACGGACAGGGGGGAGCGAGCAGTACTTC.

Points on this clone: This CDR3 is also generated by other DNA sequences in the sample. The CDR3 DNA sequence: TGTGCCAGCTCGCCCGGACAGTCGAACACTGAAGCTTTCTTT. It translates to CASSPGQSNTEAFF. This chain connects TRBV18 to TRBJ1-1, with a weak D call TRBD1 (6 bases). V gave up 6 bases and J gave up 1 base, with 12 bases separating them. This CDR3 contains 14 residues. Germline CDR1 KGHSH, CDR2 LQKENI.

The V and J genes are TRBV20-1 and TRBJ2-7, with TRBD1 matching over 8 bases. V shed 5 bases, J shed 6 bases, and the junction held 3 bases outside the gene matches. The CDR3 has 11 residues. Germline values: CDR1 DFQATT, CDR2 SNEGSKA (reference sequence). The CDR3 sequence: CSAPTGVEQYF. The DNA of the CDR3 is TGCAGTGCTCCGACAGGGGTCGAGCAGTACTTC.